The rows below give T cell receptor beta chains drawn from one sample of a study of CD8+ T cells in alopecia areata. Clones were sequenced by immunoSEQ multiplex PCR, and TCRdb holds only the in-frame ones, with some missing. The table shows fewer than 250,000 clones, with over 60% occurring only once. Sequenced material: CD4+ T cells sorted from blood, taken at week 4, from a patient treated with tofacitinib. The source of these receptors is a human donor with alopecia areata. Both conserved end residues are part of each CDR3. D genes are given only for firm matches. Clone size is not always given. Where it is, it says once, few, many or a class for expanded clones.

>TRBV30|TRBJ2-5|-|-
CAWSGQIETQYF
TGTGCCTGGAGTGGGCAAATTGAGACCCAGTACTTC
>TRBV28|TRBJ1-5|few|TRBD1
CASSYAQGNNQPQHF
TGTGCCAGCAGTTACGCACAGGGGAACAATCAGCCCCAGCATTTT
>TRBV7-9|TRBJ2-5|few|TRBD2
CASSFLSGGSGETQYF
TGTGCCAGCAGCTTTCTTAGCGGGGGGTCTGGAGAGACCCAGTACTTC
>TRBV7-2|TRBJ2-5|-|-
CASSLKETQYF
TGTGCCAGCAGCTTAAAGGAGACCCAGTACTTC
>TRBV7-9|TRBJ1-6|-|TRBD1
CASSLAGTASSYNSPLHF
TGTGCCAGCAGCTTAGCCGGGACAGCCAGCTCCTATAATTCACCCCTCCACTTT
>TRBV29-1|TRBJ2-3|-|-
CSAAGSRRIDTQYF
TGCAGCGCTGCGGGGTCCCGGCGGATAGATACGCAGTATTTT
>TRBV29-1|TRBJ2-5|-|-
CSVEDADRQTGTQYF
TGCAGCGTTGAAGATGCCGACAGGCAAACAGGGACCCAGTACTTC
>TRBV7-9|TRBJ1-5|-|TRBD1
CASSSSGTGLYSNQPQHF
TGTGCCAGCAGCTCATCCGGGACAGGGCTATATAGCAATCAGCCCCAGCATTTT
>TRBV4-2|TRBJ2-3|few|TRBD2
CASSQRRGMEDTQYF
TGTGCCAGCAGCCAGCGGCGGGGGATGGAAGATACGCAGTATTTT
>TRBV4-3|TRBJ2-1|-|TRBD2
CAKIGGLTKDEQFF
TGCGCCAAAATCGGGGGGTTAACTAAGGATGAGCAGTTCTTC
>TRBV15|TRBJ2-7|-|-
CATSKDLGSYEQYF
TGTGCCACCAGCAAGGACTTGGGGTCCTACGAGCAGTACTTC
>TRBV6-5|TRBJ2-5|once|-
CASSYSYSIETQYF
TGTGCCAGCAGTTACTCGTACAGCATAGAGACCCAGTACTTC
>TRBV29-1|TRBJ1-1|-|-
CSVVGGGPFAFF
TGCAGCGTTGTAGGAGGGGGTCCTTTTGCTTTCTTT
>TRBV27|TRBJ2-7|-|-
CASRLVGGSYEQYF
TGTGCCAGCAGGCTGGTGGGGGGCAGCTACGAGCAGTACTTC
>TRBV9|TRBJ2-1|-|TRBD2
CASSATSGIYNEQFF
TGTGCCAGCAGCGCAACTAGCGGAATCTACAATGAGCAGTTCTTC
>TRBV5-1|TRBJ2-5|-|TRBD2
CASSLTGLAQETQYF
TGCGCCAGCAGCTTGACGGGACTAGCTCAAGAGACCCAGTACTTC
>TRBV30|TRBJ2-7|few|-
CAWGRDNYEQYF
TGTGCCTGGGGCCGGGACAACTACGAGCAGTACTTC
>TRBV18|TRBJ2-2|-|-
CASSPRGANTGELFF
TGTGCCAGCTCCCCCAGAGGGGCGAACACCGGGGAGCTGTTTTTT
>TRBV29-1|TRBJ2-7|-|TRBD1
CSVGTGYEQYF
TGCAGCGTTGGGACAGGTTACGAGCAGTACTTC
>TRBV30|TRBJ1-6|-|-
CAWSVQGSHSSPLHF
TGTGCCTGGAGTGTACAAGGCAGCCATTCTTCACCCCTCCACTTT
>TRBV11-2|TRBJ2-7|-|-
CASSLAIGTLNEQYF
TGTGCCAGCAGCTTAGCGATCGGTACCCTGAACGAGCAGTACTTC
>TRBV2|TRBJ1-1|-|-
CASSEARQATTEAFF
TGTGCCAGCAGTGAAGCTCGGCAAGCTACGACTGAAGCTTTCTTT
>TRBV27|TRBJ2-5|-|TRBD1
CASSPFTGDETQYF
TGTGCCAGCAGTCCCTTTACAGGGGATGAGACCCAGTACTTC
>TRBV10-3|TRBJ1-2|few|-
CAISDSSHYGYTF
TGTGCCATCAGTGATTCCTCCCACTATGGCTACACCTTC
>TRBV23-1|TRBJ2-1|-|-
CASSQSYGQPCSYNEQFF
TGCGCCAGCAGTCAATCATATGGACAGCCCTGCTCCTACAATGAGCAGTTCTTC
>TRBV7-7|TRBJ2-1|once|-
CASSQGRSRVNEQFF
TGTGCTAGCAGCCAAGGGAGGAGTCGGGTCAATGAGCAGTTCTTC
>TRBV20-1|TRBJ2-7|-|-
CSANEPRQQYF
TGCAGTGCCAACGAACCCCGGCAGCAGTACTTC
>TRBV2|TRBJ1-1|-|TRBD1
CARGQGDKEAFF
TGTGCCAGGGGACAGGGGGATAAAGAAGCTTTCTTT
>TRBV29-1|TRBJ1-5|-|TRBD1
CSVAQGQGGNQPQHF
TGCAGCGTGGCTCAAGGACAGGGCGGCAATCAGCCCCAGCATTTT
>TRBV9|TRBJ1-5|-|TRBD1
CASSLGTDNPNQPQHF
TGTGCCAGCAGCCTCGGGACAGACAATCCGAATCAGCCCCAGCATTTT
>TRBV5-1|TRBJ2-4|-|-
CASSSDDKGPKAKNIQYF
TGCGCCAGCAGTTCGGACGATAAAGGGCCGAAAGCCAAAAACATTCAGTACTTC
>TRBV10-3|TRBJ2-7|-|-
CAPQVGGTVYEQYF
TGTGCCCCCCAGGTTGGGGGGACAGTCTACGAGCAGTACTTC
>TRBV5-4|TRBJ1-5|-|TRBD1
CASSLGTGQPQHF
TGTGCCAGCAGCTTGGGGACAGGCCAGCCCCAGCATTTT
>TRBV4-1|TRBJ2-5|-|-
CASSQDGGPQETQYF
TGCGCCAGCAGCCAAGATGGGGGGCCTCAAGAGACCCAGTACTTC
>TRBV20-1|TRBJ2-5|-|-
CSATVGETQYF
TGCAGTGCTACAGTGGGGGAGACCCAGTACTTC
>TRBV6-6|TRBJ1-5|-|-
CASSYLGWNQPQHF
TGTGCCAGCAGTTACCTCGGGTGGAATCAGCCCCAGCATTTT
>TRBV4-1|TRBJ1-1|-|-
CASSSRVPLLNTEAFF
TGCGCCAGCAGCAGTAGGGTACCGCTATTGAACACTGAAGCTTTCTTT
>TRBV4-1|TRBJ1-2|-|-
CASSQAPNVRVNYGYTF
TGCGCCAGCAGCCAGGCCCCAAATGTGCGGGTAAACTATGGCTACACCTTC
>TRBV7-2|TRBJ2-2|-|TRBD2
CASSSGLAGGTGELFF
TGTGCCAGCAGCTCAGGACTAGCGGGGGGCACCGGGGAGCTGTTTTTT
>TRBV2|TRBJ1-1|-|TRBD1
CASSEPQGEDTEAFF
TGTGCCAGCAGTGAACCGCAGGGGGAAGACACTGAAGCTTTCTTT
>TRBV14|TRBJ1-2|-|-
CASSKGPRGNYGYTF
TGTGCCAGCAGCAAGGGACCCCGGGGGAACTATGGCTACACCTTC
>TRBV7-9|TRBJ2-5|-|-
CASSLGGIQETQYF
TGTGCCAGCAGCTTAGGAGGAATACAAGAGACCCAGTACTTC
>TRBV4-1|TRBJ2-3|few|TRBD2
CASSQVKAGFDTQYF
TGCGCCAGCAGCCAAGTTAAAGCGGGGTTTGATACGCAGTATTTT
>TRBV30|TRBJ2-5|-|TRBD2
CAQRGGKTQYF
TGTGCCCAACGGGGGGGAAAGACCCAGTACTTC
>TRBV10-3|TRBJ2-5|-|-
CAISDGRGETQYF
TGTGCCATCAGTGATGGGCGTGGAGAGACCCAGTACTTC
>TRBV4-1|TRBJ1-2|-|TRBD1
CASSQARDRAGYTF
TGCGCCAGCAGCCAAGCGCGGGACAGGGCTGGCTACACCTTC
>TRBV5-1|TRBJ2-5|-|TRBD1
CASSDATGEETQYF
TGCGCCAGCAGCGACGCGACAGGGGAAGAGACCCAGTACTTC
>TRBV19|TRBJ2-2|many|-
CATSKGTYTGELFF
TGTGCCACCTCGAAGGGGACCTACACCGGGGAGCTGTTTTTT
>TRBV29-1|TRBJ1-2|once|-
CSVEDLRGGPLWGYTF
TGCAGCGTTGAAGATCTCCGGGGGGGGCCCCTCTGGGGCTACACCTTC
>TRBV5-1|TRBJ2-7|-|-
CASSLVREEEQYF
TGCGCCAGCAGCTTGGTCAGGGAAGAGGAGCAGTACTTC
>TRBV25-1|TRBJ2-3|few|-
CASSASTDTQYF
TGTGCCAGCAGTGCTAGCACAGATACGCAGTATTTT
>TRBV19|TRBJ1-5|-|TRBD1
CASSSRTGGVVREGQPQHF
TGTGCCAGTAGTTCCCGGACAGGGGGCGTCGTAAGAGAAGGGCAGCCCCAGCATTTT
>TRBV30|TRBJ1-3|-|TRBD1
CAWSAGDRVSGNTIYF
TGTGCCTGGAGCGCTGGGGACAGGGTATCTGGAAACACCATATATTTT
>TRBV30|TRBJ1-3|-|-
CALGSSGNTIYF
TGTGCCCTTGGCTCCTCTGGAAACACCATATATTTT
>TRBV12-5|TRBJ1-1|once|TRBD1
CASGLPTGGLNTEAFF
TGTGCTAGTGGTTTGCCTACAGGGGGCCTGAACACTGAAGCTTTCTTT
>TRBV29-1|TRBJ2-3|-|-
CSVETPTDTQYF
TGCAGCGTTGAAACCCCCACAGATACGCAGTATTTT
>TRBV30|TRBJ1-6|-|-
CAWSRQGSSPLHF
TGTGCCTGGAGTCGCCAGGGGAGTTCACCCCTCCACTTT
>TRBV10-3|TRBJ1-2|few|-
CAISEGNYGYTF
TGTGCCATCAGTGAGGGCAACTATGGCTACACCTTC